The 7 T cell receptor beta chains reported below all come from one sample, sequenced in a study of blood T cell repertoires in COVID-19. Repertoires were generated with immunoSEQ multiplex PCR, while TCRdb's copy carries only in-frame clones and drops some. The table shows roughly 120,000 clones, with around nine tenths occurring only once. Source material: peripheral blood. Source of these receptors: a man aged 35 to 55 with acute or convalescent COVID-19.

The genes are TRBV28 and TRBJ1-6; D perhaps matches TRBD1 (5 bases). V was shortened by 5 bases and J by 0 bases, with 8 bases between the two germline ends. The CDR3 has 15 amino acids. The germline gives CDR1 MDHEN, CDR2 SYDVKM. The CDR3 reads CASSVGGSYNSPLHF. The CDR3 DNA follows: TGTGCCAGCAGTGTCGGGGGCTCCTATAATTCACCCCTCCACTTT.

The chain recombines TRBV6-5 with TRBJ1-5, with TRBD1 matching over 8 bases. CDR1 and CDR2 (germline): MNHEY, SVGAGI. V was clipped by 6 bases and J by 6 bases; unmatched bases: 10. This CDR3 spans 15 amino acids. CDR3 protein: CASSPGQEVGQPQHF. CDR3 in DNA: TGTGCCAGCAGCCCGGGACAGGAAGTCGGTCAGCCCCAGCATTTT.

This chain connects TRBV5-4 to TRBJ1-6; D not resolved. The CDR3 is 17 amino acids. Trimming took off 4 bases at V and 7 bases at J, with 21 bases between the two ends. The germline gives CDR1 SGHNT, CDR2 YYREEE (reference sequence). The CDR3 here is CASSPFLKESRNSPLHF. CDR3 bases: TGTGCCAGCAGCCCCTTCCTGAAGGAGTCAAGGAATTCACCCCTCCACTTT.

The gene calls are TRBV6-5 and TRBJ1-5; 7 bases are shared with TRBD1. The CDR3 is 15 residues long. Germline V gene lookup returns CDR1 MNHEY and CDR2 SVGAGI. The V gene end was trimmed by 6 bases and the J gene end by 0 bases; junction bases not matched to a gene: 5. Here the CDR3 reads CASRPGQYSNQPQHF. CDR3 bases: TGTGCCAGCAGACCGGGACAGTATAGCAATCAGCCCCAGCATTTT.

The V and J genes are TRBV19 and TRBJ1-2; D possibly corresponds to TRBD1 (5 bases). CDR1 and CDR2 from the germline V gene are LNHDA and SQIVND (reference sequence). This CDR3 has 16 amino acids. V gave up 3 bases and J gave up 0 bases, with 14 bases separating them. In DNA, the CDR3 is TGTGCCAGTAGTATCTTTGCAGGACATTCTAACTATGGCTACACCTTC. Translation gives CASSIFAGHSNYGYTF.

CDR3 DNA sequence: TGTGCCTGGAGGTCCCAAACAGGGGTGTTCGCTGAAGCTTTCTTT. As protein: CAWRSQTGVFAEAFF. The gene calls are TRBV30 and TRBJ1-1, with 7 bases matching TRBD1. Losses at the gene ends were 3 bases for V and 6 bases for J; bases not matched to a gene: 13. This CDR3 has 15 residues. Germline CDR1 reads GTSNPN; CDR2 reads SVGIG (reference sequence).

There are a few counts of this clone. For the CDR3, the DNA is TGTGCCAGCAGCAATAGCGTCAGGGGTGAGCAGTACTTC. It is translated as CASSNSVRGEQYF. The chain has TRBV7-2 and TRBJ2-7, with D possibly TRBD1 on 6 matching bases. Germline-derived CDR1 and CDR2 are SGHTA and FQGNSA. This CDR3 region has 13 residues. The V gene lost 5 bases and the J gene lost 7 bases, with 15 bases spanning the gap.